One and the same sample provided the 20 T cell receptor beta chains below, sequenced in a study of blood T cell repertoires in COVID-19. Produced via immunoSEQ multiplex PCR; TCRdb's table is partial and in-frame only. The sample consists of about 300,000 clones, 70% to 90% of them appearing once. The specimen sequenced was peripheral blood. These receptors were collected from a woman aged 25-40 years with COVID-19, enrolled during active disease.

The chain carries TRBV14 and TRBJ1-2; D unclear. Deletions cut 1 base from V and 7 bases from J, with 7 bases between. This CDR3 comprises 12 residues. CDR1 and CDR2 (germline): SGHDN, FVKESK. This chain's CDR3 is CASSQAEGGYTF. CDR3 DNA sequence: TGTGCCAGCAGCCAAGCCGAGGGTGGCTACACCTTC.

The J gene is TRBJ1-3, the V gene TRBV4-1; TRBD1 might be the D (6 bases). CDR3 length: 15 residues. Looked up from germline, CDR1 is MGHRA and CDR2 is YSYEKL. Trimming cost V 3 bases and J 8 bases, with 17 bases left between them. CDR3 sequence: CASSQKDRRGDTIYF. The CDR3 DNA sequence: TGCGCCAGCAGCCAGAAGGACAGACGAGGAGACACCATATATTTT.

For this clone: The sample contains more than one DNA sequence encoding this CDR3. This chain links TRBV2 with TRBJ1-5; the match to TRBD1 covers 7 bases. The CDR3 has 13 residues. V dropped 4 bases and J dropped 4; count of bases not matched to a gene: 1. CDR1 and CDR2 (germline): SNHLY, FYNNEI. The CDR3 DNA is TGTGCCAGCAGTGGACAGGGAAATCAGCCCCAGCATTTT. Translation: CASSGQGNQPQHF.

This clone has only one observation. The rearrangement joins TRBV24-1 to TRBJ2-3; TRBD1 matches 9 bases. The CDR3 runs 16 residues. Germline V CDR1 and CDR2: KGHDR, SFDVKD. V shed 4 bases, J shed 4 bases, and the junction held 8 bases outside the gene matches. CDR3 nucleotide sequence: TGTGCCACCAGTGAGGCCGGGACAGGGTTGGCAGATACGCAGTATTTT. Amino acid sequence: CATSEAGTGLADTQYF.

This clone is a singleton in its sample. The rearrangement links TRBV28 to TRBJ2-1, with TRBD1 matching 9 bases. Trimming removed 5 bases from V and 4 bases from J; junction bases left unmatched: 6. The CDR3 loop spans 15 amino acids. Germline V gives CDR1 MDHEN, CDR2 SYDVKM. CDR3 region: CASSPQGQGYNEQFF. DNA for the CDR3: TGTGCCAGCAGTCCCCAGGGACAGGGATACAATGAGCAGTTCTTC.

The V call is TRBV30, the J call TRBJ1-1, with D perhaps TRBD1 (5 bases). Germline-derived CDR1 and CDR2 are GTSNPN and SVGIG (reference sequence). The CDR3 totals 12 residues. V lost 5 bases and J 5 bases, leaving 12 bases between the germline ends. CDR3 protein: CAWAGIVTEAFF. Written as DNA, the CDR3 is TGTGCCTGGGCAGGGATTGTTACTGAAGCTTTCTTT.

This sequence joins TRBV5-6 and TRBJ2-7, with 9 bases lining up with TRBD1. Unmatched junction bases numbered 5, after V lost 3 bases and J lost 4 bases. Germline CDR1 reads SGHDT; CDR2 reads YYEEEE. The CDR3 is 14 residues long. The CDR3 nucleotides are TGTGCCAGCAGCTCCTTGACAGGGGGTTACGAGCAGTACGTC. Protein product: CASSSLTGGYEQYV.

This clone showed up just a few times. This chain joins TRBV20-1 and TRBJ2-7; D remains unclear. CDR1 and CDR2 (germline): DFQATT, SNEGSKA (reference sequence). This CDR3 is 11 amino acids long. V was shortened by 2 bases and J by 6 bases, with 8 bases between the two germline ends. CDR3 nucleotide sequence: TGCAGTGCTAGAAGCCTTAGCGAGCAGTACTTC. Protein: CSARSLSEQYF.

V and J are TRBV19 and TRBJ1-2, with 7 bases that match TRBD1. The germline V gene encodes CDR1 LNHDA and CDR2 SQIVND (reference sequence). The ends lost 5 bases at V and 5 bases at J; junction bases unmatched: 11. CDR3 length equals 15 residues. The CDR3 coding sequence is TGTGCCAGTAGTGCCAATCGGGACAGCTTATATGGCTACACCTTC. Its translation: CASSANRDSLYGYTF. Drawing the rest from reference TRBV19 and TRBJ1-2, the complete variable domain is DGGITQSPKYLFRKEGQNVTLSCEQNLNHDAMYWYRQDPGQGLRLIYYSQIVNDFQKGDIAEGYSVSREKKESFPLTVTSAQKNPTAFYLCASSANRDSLYGYTFGSGTRLTVV.

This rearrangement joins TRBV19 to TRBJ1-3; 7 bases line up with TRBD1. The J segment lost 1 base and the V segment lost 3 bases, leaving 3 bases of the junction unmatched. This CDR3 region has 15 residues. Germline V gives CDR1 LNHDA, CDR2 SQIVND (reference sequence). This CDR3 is CASSMRDRSGNTIYF. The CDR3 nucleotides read TGTGCCAGTAGTATGAGGGACAGATCTGGAAACACCATATATTTT.

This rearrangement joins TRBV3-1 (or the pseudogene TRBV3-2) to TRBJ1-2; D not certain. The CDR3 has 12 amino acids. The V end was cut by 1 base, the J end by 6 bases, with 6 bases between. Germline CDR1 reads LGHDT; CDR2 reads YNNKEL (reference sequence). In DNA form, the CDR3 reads TGTGCCAGCAGCCAAGGGCCGAATGGCTACACCTTC. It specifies CASSQGPNGYTF.

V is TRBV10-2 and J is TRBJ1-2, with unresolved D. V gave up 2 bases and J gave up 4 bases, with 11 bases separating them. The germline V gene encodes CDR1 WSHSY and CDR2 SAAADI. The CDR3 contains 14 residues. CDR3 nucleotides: TGCGCCAGCAGTGAGATGTCCGCAGTCTATGGCTACACCTTC. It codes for CASSEMSAVYGYTF.

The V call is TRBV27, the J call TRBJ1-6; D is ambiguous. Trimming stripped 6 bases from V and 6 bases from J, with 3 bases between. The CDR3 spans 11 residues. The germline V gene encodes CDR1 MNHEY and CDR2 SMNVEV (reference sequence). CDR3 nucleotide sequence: TGTGCCAGCAGGAGTAATTCACCCCTCCACTTT. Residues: CASRSNSPLHF.

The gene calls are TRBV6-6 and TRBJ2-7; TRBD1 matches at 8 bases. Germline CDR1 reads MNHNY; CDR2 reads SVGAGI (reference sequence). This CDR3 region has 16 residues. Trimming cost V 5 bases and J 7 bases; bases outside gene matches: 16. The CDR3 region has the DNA TGTGCCAGCAGTAGCTACGAAACAGGGGGGACGAGGGAGCAGTACGTC. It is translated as CASSSYETGGTREQYV.

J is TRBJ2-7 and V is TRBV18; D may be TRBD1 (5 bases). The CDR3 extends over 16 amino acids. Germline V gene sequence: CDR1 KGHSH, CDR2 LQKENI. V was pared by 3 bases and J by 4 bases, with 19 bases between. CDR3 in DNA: TGTGCCAGCTCACCCAACCTTCAGGGCACGCGATACGAGCAGTACTTC. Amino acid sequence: CASSPNLQGTRYEQYF.

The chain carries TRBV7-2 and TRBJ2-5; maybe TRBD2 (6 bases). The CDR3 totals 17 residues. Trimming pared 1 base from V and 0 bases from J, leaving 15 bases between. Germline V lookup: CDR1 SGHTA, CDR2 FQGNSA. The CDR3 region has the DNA TGTGCCAGCAGCTTAGAGCTGTTTGGAGGGGACCAAGAGACCCAGTACTTC. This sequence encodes CASSLELFGGDQETQYF.

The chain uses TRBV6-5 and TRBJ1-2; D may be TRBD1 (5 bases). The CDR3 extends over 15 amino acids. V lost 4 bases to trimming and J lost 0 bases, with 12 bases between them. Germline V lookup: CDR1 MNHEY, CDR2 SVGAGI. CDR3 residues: CASSLSPGTNYGYTF. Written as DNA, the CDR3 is TGTGCCAGCAGTTTATCTCCAGGGACTAACTATGGCTACACCTTC.

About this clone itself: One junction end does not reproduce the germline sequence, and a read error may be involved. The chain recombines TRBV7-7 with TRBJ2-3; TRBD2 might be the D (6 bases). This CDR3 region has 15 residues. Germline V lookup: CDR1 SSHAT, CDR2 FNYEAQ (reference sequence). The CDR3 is CASSLTGLTTSTQYF. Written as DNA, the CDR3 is TGTGCTAGCAGCTTAACGGGACTCACGACTAGTACGCAGTATTTT.

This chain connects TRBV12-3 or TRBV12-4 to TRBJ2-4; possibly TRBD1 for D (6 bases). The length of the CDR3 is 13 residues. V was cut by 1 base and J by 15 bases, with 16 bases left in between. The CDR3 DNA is TGTGCCAGCAGTTTAGGTCCGACAGGTTGGCCGTACTTC. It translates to CASSLGPTGWPYF.

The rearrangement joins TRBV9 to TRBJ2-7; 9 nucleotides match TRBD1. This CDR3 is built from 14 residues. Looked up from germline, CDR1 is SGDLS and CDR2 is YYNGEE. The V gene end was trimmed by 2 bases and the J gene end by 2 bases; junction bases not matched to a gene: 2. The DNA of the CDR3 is TGTGCCAGCAGCGTCGGACAGGGGCCCTACGAGCAGTACGTC. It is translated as CASSVGQGPYEQYV.